This section outlines one T cell receptor (beta chain) sequence together with its context. The source of the sample is a study of blood T cell repertoires in COVID-19. Overall study context: Acute and convalescent COVID-19 samples came from the United States, Italy and Spain. Sources were T cells, B-cell-depleted T cells, or PBMCs; the material itself was cDNA or gDNA.

As originally analysed: How many nucleated cells were present was estimated from reference gene primer amplification. Repertoires were generated with immunoSEQ multiplex PCR, while TCRdb's copy carries only in-frame clones and drops some. The V and J calls and clone size come from that table; D and trimming were worked out from the DNA. This sample has 200,000 to 250,000 clones, with nearly 90% found just once. CDR1 is GTSNPN and CDR2 is SVGIG in the germline V gene (reference sequence). Between the trimmed V and J ends, which lost 4 bases and 7 bases, there was a span of 10 bases. This CDR3 is 11 amino acids long.

The sample consisted of peripheral blood. This TCR derives from a woman under 30 who had recovered from COVID-19. This chain uses TRBV30 with TRBJ1-1, with D hard to call. The CDR3 loop is CAWTEALEAFF. The DNA of the CDR3 is TGTGCCTGGACGGAGGCTCTTGAAGCTTTCTTT.